This T cell receptor beta chain comes out of a study of blood T cells in healthy people across ages. Findings and caveats of the study: Changes seen in expanded clonotypes were possibly confounded by donor CMV status left unknown.

PCR was performed a second time for about 7 to 12 cycles using a sample-barcoded 5' primer and a J-beta primer mix. TCRdb fed the 5' RACE reads into MiXCR, producing one record per CDR3 protein. The sample carries 1.2 million to 1.5 million distinct CDR3 sequences, almost 60% recorded once. With regard to this clonotype: Its antigen remains unknown.

Trimming took off 4 bases at V and 7 bases at J, with 16 bases between the two ends. The CDR3 extends over 14 amino acids. The germline V gene has CDR1 SGHTA and CDR2 FQGNSA. Sequenced sample: blood. The receptor was derived from a man aged 18 to 35 in good health. The rearrangement joins TRBV7-2 to TRBJ1-1; D not certain. This CDR3 is CASSSQAGIGEAFF. The CDR3 nucleotides are TGTGCCAGCAGCTCGCAAGCGGGGATCGGTGAAGCTTTCTTT.